These 28 T cell receptor beta chains came from one sample sequenced in a study of graft-versus-host responses after intestinal transplantation. Which antigens these TCRs recognize remains unknown. Clones were sequenced by immunoSEQ multiplex PCR, and TCRdb holds only the in-frame ones, with some missing. The sample includes some 110,000 clones, about 92% of them seen just once. Material: unstimulated CD8+ T cells sorted from spleen or lymph node cells, obtained before transplant. Receptors originate from a human donor who was the organ donor for an intestinal transplant.

The genes are TRBV19 and TRBJ2-3; unclear D gene. This CDR3 is 12 amino acids long. CDR1 and CDR2 (germline): LNHDA, SQIVND (reference sequence). Trimming left V 5 bases short and J 1 base short, with 4 bases between. The CDR3 DNA reads TGTGCCAGTAGTTTAGGCACAGATACGCAGTATTTT. Its translation is CASSLGTDTQYF.

This rearrangement joins TRBV27 to TRBJ2-1, with 7 bases fitting TRBD2. The CDR3 sequence is 15 residues long. Trimming removed 3 bases from V and 0 bases from J; junction bases left unmatched: 2. The germline gives CDR1 MNHEY, CDR2 SMNVEV (reference sequence). This chain's CDR3 is CASSLRESSYNEQFF. The CDR3 bases are TGTGCCAGCAGTTTGCGGGAGAGCTCCTACAATGAGCAGTTCTTC.

In this sample, this clone turned up once. The chain combines TRBV9 with TRBJ1-5, with unresolved D. In germline, CDR1 is SGDLS, CDR2 YYNGEE. The V and J ends lost 0 bases and 3 bases respectively, with 4 bases between them. The CDR3 loop spans 13 amino acids. In nucleotides, the CDR3 is TGTGCCAGCAGCGTAGGCCTCAATCAGCCCCAGCATTTT. It translates to CASSVGLNQPQHF.

This sequence joins TRBV27 and TRBJ2-1; 10 nucleotides agree with TRBD2. From germline, CDR1 is MNHEY and CDR2 SMNVEV (reference sequence). The CDR3 length is 14 residues. The ends lost 6 bases at V and 7 bases at J; junction bases unmatched: 6. Here the CDR3 DNA reads TGTGCCAGCAGAGGAGCGGGAGGGTCAAATGAGCAGTTCTTC. This encodes CASRGAGGSNEQFF.

Concerning this clone itself: Distinct nucleotide sequences in the sample also encode this CDR3. The V call is TRBV18, the J call TRBJ1-5; D not certain. Between the trimmed V and J ends, which lost 0 bases and 4 bases, there was a span of 19 bases. Per the germline V gene, CDR1 is KGHSH and CDR2 is LQKENI. This CDR3 region has 18 residues. CDR3 bases: TGTGCCAGCTCACCACCGTTCCAGTTCGGGGAGAAGAATCAGCCCCAGCATTTT. It encodes CASSPPFQFGEKNQPQHF.

This chain joins TRBV5-1 and TRBJ2-7; 7 positions match TRBD2. The CDR3 is made up of 14 amino acids. Germline V gives CDR1 SGHRS, CDR2 YFSETQ. Trimming removed 2 bases from V and 5 bases from J; junction bases left unmatched: 7. This CDR3 reads CASSLGRGSDEQYF. The CDR3 coding sequence is TGCGCCAGCAGCTTAGGGAGGGGTTCCGACGAGCAGTACTTC.

Comments on this clone: At one boundary the junction diverges from the germline segment, which might be a read error. The identical CDR3 is also encoded by other nucleotide sequences in the sample. The chain couples TRBV7-9 to TRBJ1-2; no definite D call. Per the germline V gene, CDR1 is SEHNR and CDR2 is FQNEAQ (reference sequence). CDR3 length: 13 amino acids. CDR3 nucleotides: TGCGCCAGCAGCTTTGGACGTGGAAATGGCTACACCTTC. It codes for CASSFGRGNGYTF.

The V gene is TRBV28, the J gene TRBJ1-2; TRBD1 matches 7 bases. CDR1 and CDR2 from the germline V gene are MDHEN and SYDVKM. V lost 5 bases and J lost 0; bases outside the gene matches: 9. The CDR3 length is 16 residues. DNA of the CDR3: TGTGCCAGCAGTCCCAGGGGGTCTCTAGCTAACTATGGCTACACCTTC. This gives the protein CASSPRGSLANYGYTF.

V usage is TRBV6-1 and J usage is TRBJ2-7, with a weak D call TRBD2 (6 bases). From germline, CDR1 is MNHNS and CDR2 SASEGT. Trimming pared 2 bases from V and 2 bases from J, leaving 10 bases between. The CDR3 is 14 amino acids. CDR3 loop: CASSERGTPYEQYF. The CDR3 DNA sequence: TGTGCCAGCAGTGAACGGGGGACCCCCTACGAGCAGTACTTC.

The chain employs TRBV10-3 and TRBJ2-1, with D perhaps matching TRBD2 (5 bases). Germline V gives CDR1 ENHRY, CDR2 SYGVKD. Trimming cost V 2 bases and J 2 bases, with 16 bases left between them. This CDR3 is built from 17 residues. The CDR3, as DNA: TGTGCCATCAGTGAGGTCACCCTCGGGGAAACCTACAATGAGCAGTTCTTC. Translating gives CAISEVTLGETYNEQFF.

J is TRBJ2-7 and V is TRBV2; perhaps TRBD1 as D (6 bases). V lost 3 bases, J lost 6 bases, and 15 bases lay in between. Per the germline V gene, CDR1 is SNHLY and CDR2 is FYNNEI. The CDR3 is 14 residues long. The CDR3 coding sequence is TGTGCCAGCAGTGATGGGACAACTCCCAGCGAGCAGTACTTC. Encoded protein: CASSDGTTPSEQYF.

J is TRBJ2-1 and V is TRBV6-5; D possibly corresponds to TRBD2 (5 bases). This CDR3 region has 15 residues. In germline, CDR1 is MNHEY, CDR2 SVGAGI. V was clipped by 2 bases and J by 2 bases, with 10 bases between them. The CDR3 loop reads CASSYNGKTYNEQFF. The CDR3 region has the DNA TGTGCCAGCAGTTACAACGGGAAAACCTACAATGAGCAGTTCTTC.

The J gene is TRBJ1-2, the V gene TRBV7-9; no firm D call. The V end was cut by 1 base, the J end by 6 bases, with 6 bases between. The CDR3 runs to 12 residues. Germline assignment: CDR1 SEHNR and CDR2 FQNEAQ (reference sequence). In nucleotides, the CDR3 is TGTGCCAGCAGCTTAGTTTTACATGGCTACACCTTC. Its protein is CASSLVLHGYTF.

Remarks on this clone: Other DNA sequences in this specimen translate into the identical CDR3. The chain carries TRBV5-6 and TRBJ1-1, with D maybe TRBD1 (5 bases). In germline, CDR1 is SGHDT, CDR2 YYEEEE. Trimming took off 3 bases at V and 0 bases at J, with 12 bases between the two ends. The CDR3 length is 15 residues. CDR3 sequence reads: CASSWAQGVNTEAFF. CDR3 DNA sequence: TGTGCCAGCAGCTGGGCCCAGGGAGTGAACACTGAAGCTTTCTTT.

The chain uses TRBV28 and TRBJ1-5; D possibly corresponds to TRBD1 (6 bases). CDR1 and CDR2 from the germline V gene are MDHEN and SYDVKM. V was shortened by 6 bases and J by 1 base, with 19 bases between the two germline ends. CDR3 length equals 17 residues. The CDR3 region is CASSPAQGGVSNQPQHF. The CDR3 bases are TGTGCCAGCAGCCCAGCTCAAGGGGGGGTGAGCAATCAGCCCCAGCATTTT.

The rearrangement joins TRBV28 to TRBJ2-2, with TRBD1 matching 9 bases. The CDR3 length is 19 residues. CDR1 and CDR2 (germline): MDHEN, SYDVKM. V dropped 6 bases and J dropped 3; count of bases not matched to a gene: 17. CDR3 DNA sequence: TGTGCCAGCAGACGACCTTTGGGACAGGGAAAAGAAGACACCGGGGAGCTGTTTTTT. It codes for CASRRPLGQGKEDTGELFF. Complete variable domain (other parts from reference TRBV28 and TRBJ2-2): DVKVTQSSRYLVKRTGEKVFLECVQDMDHENMFWYRQDPGLGLRLIYFSYDVKMKEKGDIPEGYSVSREKKERFSLILESASTNQTSMYLCASRRPLGQGKEDTGELFFGEGSRLTVL.

V gene TRBV4-1 combines with J gene TRBJ2-1; weak D call: TRBD2 (6 bases). The CDR3 runs 16 residues. Deletions cut 0 bases from V and 4 bases from J, with 13 bases between. Germline CDR1 is MGHRA and CDR2 is YSYEKL. CDR3 in amino acids: CASSQDLASAYNEQFF. The CDR3 DNA reads as TGCGCCAGCAGCCAAGATTTGGCTAGCGCTTACAATGAGCAGTTCTTC.

The rearrangement joins TRBV9 to TRBJ2-7; TRBD2 agrees at 9 bases. The CDR3 is made up of 15 amino acids. Germline V gene lookup returns CDR1 SGDLS and CDR2 YYNGEE. J was trimmed by 5 bases and V by 0 bases; bases with no gene match: 6. The CDR3 coding sequence is TGTGCCAGCAGCGTAGGGCGGGAGGGCTTTAACGAGCAGTACTTC. Its translation: CASSVGREGFNEQYF.

The chain has TRBV15 and TRBJ1-5; TRBD1 aligns across 7 bases. The CDR3 runs 14 residues. Germline V lookup: CDR1 LNHNV, CDR2 YYDKDF (reference sequence). With 5 bases clipped from V and 2 bases from J, the junction kept 3 bases outside the gene matches. CDR3 region: CATSGTGGNQPQHF. The CDR3 DNA follows: TGTGCCACCAGCGGAACAGGGGGCAATCAGCCCCAGCATTTT. The variable domain in full, with the rest retrieved from reference TRBV15 and TRBJ1-5, is DAMVIQNPRYQVTQFGKPVTLSCSQTLNHNVMYWYQQKSSQAPKLLFHYYDKDFNNEADTPDNFQSRRPNTSFCFLDIRSPGLGDTAMYLCATSGTGGNQPQHFGDGTRLSIL.

This chain connects TRBV4-1 to TRBJ1-2, with a possible D match to TRBD1 (6 bases). The CDR3 loop spans 15 amino acids. Germline CDR1 is MGHRA and CDR2 is YSYEKL. Trimming took off 0 bases at V and 2 bases at J, with 10 bases between the two ends. Here the CDR3 reads CASSQDSTGNYGYTF. The DNA of the CDR3 is TGCGCCAGCAGCCAAGATTCTACAGGGAACTATGGCTACACCTTC.

This clone was detected once. V and J are TRBV27 and TRBJ2-1; a weak D match, TRBD2 (5 bases). This CDR3 region has 15 residues. Germline V gene sequence: CDR1 MNHEY, CDR2 SMNVEV (reference sequence). Trimming pared 4 bases from V and 1 base from J, leaving 11 bases between. The CDR3 region is CASSSRTVSYNEQFF. In DNA, the CDR3 is TGTGCCAGCAGTTCGCGGACTGTTTCCTACAATGAGCAGTTCTTC.

This clone is a singleton in its sample. The rearrangement uses TRBV27 and TRBJ1-1; 7 bases are a match to TRBD1. Germline V lookup: CDR1 MNHEY, CDR2 SMNVEV (reference sequence). The CDR3 contains 14 residues. With V trimmed by 5 bases and J by 4 bases, 7 bases remained unmatched. The CDR3 spells CASSITGDGTEAFF. Written as DNA, the CDR3 is TGTGCCAGCAGTATAACAGGGGACGGCACTGAAGCTTTCTTT.

The chain couples TRBV5-4 to TRBJ2-7; no clear D. Germline CDR1 SGHNT, CDR2 YYREEE (reference sequence). The CDR3 spans 13 residues. V shed 4 bases and J shed 3 bases, with 11 bases lying between them. The CDR3 protein is CASSLTPGYEQYF. In nucleotides, the CDR3 is TGTGCCAGCAGCCTTACCCCGGGCTACGAGCAGTACTTC.

The chain has TRBV28 and TRBJ2-5; D may be TRBD2 (7 bases). The CDR3 loop spans 15 amino acids. V lost 7 bases and J 4 bases, leaving 19 bases between the germline ends. Germline-derived CDR1 and CDR2 are MDHEN and SYDVKM. CDR3 in amino acids: CASKGGQGLLETQYF. CDR3 bases: TGTGCCAGCAAGGGGGGGCAGGGGTTGTTAGAGACCCAGTACTTC.

The V gene is TRBV11-2, the J gene TRBJ2-2, with 10 nucleotides matching TRBD2. V dropped 3 bases and J dropped 8; count of bases not matched to a gene: 3. The CDR3 sequence is 14 residues long. CDR1 is SGHAT, CDR2 FQNNGV, per germline. Written as DNA, the CDR3 is TGTGCCAGCAGCTTTCTAGCGGGAGTGGGGGAGCTGTTTTTT. It is translated as CASSFLAGVGELFF.

This chain links TRBV30 with TRBJ2-2; unclear D gene. V was pared by 5 bases and J by 5 bases, with 9 bases between. CDR3 size: 12 residues. Germline V CDR1 and CDR2: GTSNPN, SVGIG (reference sequence). The CDR3 DNA reads TGTGCCTGGCGACACCAAACCGGGGAGCTGTTTTTT. Amino acid sequence: CAWRHQTGELFF.

The gene calls are TRBV28 and TRBJ2-7, with D perhaps matching TRBD1 (8 bases). The germline gives CDR1 MDHEN, CDR2 SYDVKM. Deletions cut 5 bases from V and 3 bases from J, with 14 bases between. The CDR3 sequence is 14 residues long. The CDR3 DNA reads as TGTGCCAGCAGTGCAACAGGGGGGGACTACGAGCAGTACTTC. Protein: CASSATGGDYEQYF.

The count of this clone is one. The chain combines TRBV7-9 with TRBJ2-7; D not certain. The CDR3 consists of 16 residues. V shed 3 bases and J shed 0 bases, with 15 bases lying between them. Germline V lookup: CDR1 SEHNR, CDR2 FQNEAQ (reference sequence). DNA for the CDR3: TGTGCCAGCAGCTTCAGCGCCGGGTCGAGCTCCTACGAGCAGTACTTC. This gives the protein CASSFSAGSSSYEQYF. The whole variable domain, remainder taken from reference TRBV7-9 and TRBJ2-7, is DTGVSQNPRHKITKRGQNVTFRCDPISEHNRLYWYRQTLGQGPEFLTYFQNEAQLEKSRLLSDRFSAERPKGSFSTLEIQRTEQGDSAMYLCASSFSAGSSSYEQYFGPGTRLTVT.